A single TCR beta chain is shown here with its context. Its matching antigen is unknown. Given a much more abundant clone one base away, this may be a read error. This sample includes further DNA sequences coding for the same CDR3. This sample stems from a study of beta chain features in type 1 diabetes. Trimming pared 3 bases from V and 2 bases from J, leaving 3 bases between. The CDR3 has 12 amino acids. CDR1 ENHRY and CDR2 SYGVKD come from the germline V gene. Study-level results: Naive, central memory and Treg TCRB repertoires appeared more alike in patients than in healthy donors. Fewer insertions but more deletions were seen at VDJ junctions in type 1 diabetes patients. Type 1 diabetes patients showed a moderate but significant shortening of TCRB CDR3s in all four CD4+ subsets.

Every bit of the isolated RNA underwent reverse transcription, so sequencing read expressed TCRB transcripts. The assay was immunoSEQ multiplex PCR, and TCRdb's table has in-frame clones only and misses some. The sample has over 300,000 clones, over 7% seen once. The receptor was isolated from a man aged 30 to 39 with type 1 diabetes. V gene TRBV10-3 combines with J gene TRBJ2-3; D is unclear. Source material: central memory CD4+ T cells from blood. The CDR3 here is CAISESTDTQYF. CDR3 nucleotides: TGTGCCATCAGTGAATCCACAGATACGCAGTATTTT.